The entry below gives a single TCR beta chain sequence along with its context. The antigen is undetermined. The CDR3 is 12 amino acids. After removal of 5 bases from V and 6 bases from J, the junction contained 4 bases not matched to a gene. Germline V gives CDR1 SQVTM, CDR2 ANQGSEA. PCR used 60 Vbeta primers and 13 Jbeta primers. The repertoire was sequenced with immunoSEQ multiplex PCR; TCRdb's copy has only in-frame clones and lacks some. The sample records about 200,000 clones, around 79% being singletons. Nominal health characterized the donors when sampled, though unrecorded immune exposures were likely. These data are taken from a study of cytomegalovirus exposure and HLA in healthy donors. Study results and caveats: Segments of the TCR beta V type were, in most cases, productive about 87% or about 30% of the time in an earlier analysis. TCR association rates varied by HLA locus in a later analysis, with DRB1 highest and HLA-C lowest. Several top significant clusters appeared, in a later analysis, to be linked to common viral pathogens.

The rearrangement links TRBV29-1 to TRBJ1-2; 9 bases match TRBD1. Sequencing input: PBMCs. The TCR was taken from a woman between 50 and 59 years old in good health and CMV-seronegative. The CDR3 spells CSVQTGGNGYTF. CDR3 bases: TGCAGCGTTCAAACAGGGGGCAATGGCTACACCTTC.